Each of the 2 T cell receptor beta chains below was sequenced from the same sample in a study of cytomegalovirus exposure and HLA in healthy donors. The study ran its PCR with 60 Vbeta and 13 Jbeta primers. Some clones are missing from TCRdb's copy, which holds only in-frame ones; the method was immunoSEQ multiplex PCR. The repertoire table contains some 70,000 clones. Material: PBMCs. Receptor source: a boy between 10 and 17 years old in good health and CMV-seronegative.

The chain employs TRBV4-1 and TRBJ2-2, with 11 bases that match TRBD2. This CDR3 is 18 amino acids long. Germline V lookup: CDR1 MGHRA, CDR2 YSYEKL. Germline trimming cut 4 bases from V and 7 bases from J; bases unmatched to any gene: 14. The CDR3: CASSPVTSGRGGHGELFF. CDR3 DNA: TGCGCCAGCAGCCCCGTCACTAGCGGGAGAGGTGGGCACGGGGAGCTGTTTTTT.

The V gene is TRBV4-1, the J gene TRBJ2-2; unclear D gene. There are 14 residues in the CDR3. V lost 0 bases and J 6 bases, leaving 8 bases between the germline ends. Germline V gene data show CDR1 as MGHRA and CDR2 as YSYEKL. CDR3 protein: CASSQETGSGELFF. The DNA for the CDR3 is TGCGCCAGCAGCCAAGAGACGGGTTCCGGGGAGCTGTTTTTT.